Listed here are 27 T cell receptor beta chains from one sample, sequenced in a study of T cell changes during pregnancy in multiple sclerosis. Repertoires were generated with immunoSEQ multiplex PCR, while TCRdb's copy carries only in-frame clones and drops some. Among about 46,000 clones listed, about 90% were seen once. The sample here was CD8+ T cells from peripheral blood mononuclear cells, taken after pregnancy. The receptors were gathered from a female donor with multiple sclerosis, enrolled in a pregnancy study.

This chain connects TRBV29-1 to TRBJ2-7; 10 bases line up with TRBD1. The trim removed 6 bases at V and 2 bases at J, leaving 4 bases unmatched. Germline V gene data show CDR1 as SQVTM and CDR2 as ANQGSEA. This CDR3 is 13 amino acids long. For the CDR3, the DNA is TGCAGCGTAAGACAGGGGGCGACCTACGAGCAGTACTTC. Translated, it gives CSVRQGATYEQYF.

The chain carries TRBV25-1 and TRBJ1-2; D gene uncertain. Per germline, CDR1 MGHDK and CDR2 SYGVNS. The CDR3 consists of 14 residues. The V end was cut by 3 bases, the J end by 8 bases, with 16 bases between. CDR3 sequence reads: CASSEAGPYGGYTF. In DNA, the CDR3 is TGTGCCAGCAGTGAGGCGGGTCCCTACGGAGGCTACACCTTC.

This chain uses TRBV7-2 with TRBJ2-7; maybe TRBD2 (6 bases). The CDR3 extends over 16 amino acids. V shed 2 bases and J shed 6 bases, with 20 bases lying between them. CDR1 and CDR2 (germline): SGHTA, FQGNSA. DNA for the CDR3: TGTGCCAGCAGCTTAAGCGCCTCGGGAGTCGTCCCCGAGCAGTACTTC. Its translation: CASSLSASGVVPEQYF.

The rearrangement joins TRBV30 to TRBJ2-5; 8 bases are a match to TRBD2. Germline CDR1 GTSNPN, CDR2 SVGIG (reference sequence). Trimming cost V 3 bases and J 0 bases; bases outside gene matches: 6. The CDR3 is made up of 15 amino acids. In DNA, the CDR3 is TGTGCCTGGAGCTCGGGACTAGGTGACCAAGAGACCCAGTACTTC. Translating it yields CAWSSGLGDQETQYF.

This clone appeared a few times. The chain links TRBV6-5 to TRBJ1-1; D is undetermined. Per the germline V gene, CDR1 is MNHEY and CDR2 is SVGAGI. This CDR3 is 13 amino acids long. V lost 2 bases and J 4 bases, leaving 8 bases between the germline ends. The CDR3, as DNA: TGTGCCAGCAGTTACGGCCCGTCCACTGAAGCTTTCTTT. Protein product: CASSYGPSTEAFF.

The rearrangement joins TRBV9 to TRBJ1-5; D uncertain. The CDR3 is 14 amino acids. CDR1 is SGDLS and CDR2 is YYNGEE in the germline V gene. V dropped 4 bases and J dropped 3 bases, with 11 bases sitting between them. CDR3 DNA sequence: TGTGCCAGCAGCCCGGGGATTTTCAATCAGCCCCAGCATTTT. As protein: CASSPGIFNQPQHF.

The gene calls are TRBV19 and TRBJ1-2; D is possibly TRBD1 (5 bases). Germline values: CDR1 LNHDA, CDR2 SQIVND (reference sequence). V lost 4 bases to trimming and J lost 4 bases, with 10 bases between them. CDR3 length: 13 residues. The CDR3 is CASSTGSFYGYTF. CDR3 nucleotides: TGTGCCAGTAGTACAGGGTCCTTCTATGGCTACACCTTC. The whole variable domain, remainder taken from reference TRBV19 and TRBJ1-2, is DGGITQSPKYLFRKEGQNVTLSCEQNLNHDAMYWYRQDPGQGLRLIYYSQIVNDFQKGDIAEGYSVSREKKESFPLTVTSAQKNPTAFYLCASSTGSFYGYTFGSGTRLTVV.

The chain recombines TRBV5-6 with TRBJ1-2; possible D gene TRBD1, 6 bases. The CDR3 covers 13 residues. Trimming removed 0 bases from V and 8 bases from J, with 11 bases in between. The V gene's germline CDR1 is SGHDT and CDR2 YYEEEE. CDR3 amino acids: CASSLVGGVGYTF. The CDR3 coding sequence is TGTGCCAGCAGCTTGGTAGGGGGGGTCGGCTACACCTTC.

V gene TRBV7-3 combines with J gene TRBJ2-1, with 11 bases matching TRBD2. This CDR3 has 13 amino acids. The germline V gene has CDR1 SGHTA and CDR2 FQGTGA. With 3 bases clipped from V and 9 bases from J, the junction kept 1 base outside the gene matches. The CDR3 coding sequence is TGTGCCAGCAGCTTGGGACTAGCGGCTGAGCAGTTCTTC. This codes for CASSLGLAAEQFF.

This chain joins TRBV11-2 and TRBJ2-7; 7 bases match TRBD1. V was clipped by 3 bases and J by 1 base; unmatched bases: 6. Per the germline V gene, CDR1 is SGHAT and CDR2 is FQNNGV. This CDR3 spans 15 amino acids. In DNA, the CDR3 is TGTGCCAGCAGCTTGGACAGGATGAAATCCTACGAGCAGTACTTC. This translates into CASSLDRMKSYEQYF.

The chain couples TRBV4-1 to TRBJ1-1; a weak D match, TRBD1 (5 bases). Germline V gene lookup returns CDR1 MGHRA and CDR2 YSYEKL. The CDR3 extends over 14 amino acids. The ends were cut back, 1 base at V and 1 base at J, with 7 bases in the middle. CDR3 DNA: TGCGCCAGCAGCCAAGTAGGGGCGAACACTGAAGCTTTCTTT. Protein product: CASSQVGANTEAFF.

The chain employs TRBV19 and TRBJ1-1, with TRBD1 identical over 7 bases. Germline assignment: CDR1 LNHDA and CDR2 SQIVND (reference sequence). Trimming took 4 bases from V and 2 from J; bases not matched to a gene: 1. The CDR3 loop spans 13 amino acids. The CDR3 nucleotides read TGTGCCAGTAGTAGACAGGGTAACACTGAAGCTTTCTTT. Amino acid sequence: CASSRQGNTEAFF.

The chain is built from TRBV29-1 and TRBJ2-1; 11 bases line up with TRBD2. This CDR3 is 15 amino acids long. With 4 bases clipped from V and 7 bases from J, the junction kept 9 bases outside the gene matches. Per the germline V gene, CDR1 is SQVTM and CDR2 is ANQGSEA. CDR3 DNA: TGCAGCGTTGTGGGGGGGACTAGCGGCCCGAATGAGCAGTTCTTC. Its translation is CSVVGGTSGPNEQFF.

V and J are TRBV6-5 and TRBJ2-1; D gene unclear. CDR3 length equals 16 residues. CDR1 is MNHEY, CDR2 SVGAGI, per germline. The V end was cut by 4 bases, the J end by 7 bases, with 20 bases between. CDR3 DNA: TGTGCCAGCAGTTCTCCTCCCCAACGCTACGGGAATGAGCAGTTCTTC. Translating gives CASSSPPQRYGNEQFF.

The gene calls are TRBV25-1 and TRBJ1-2; TRBD1 agrees at 9 bases. CDR1 is MGHDK, CDR2 SYGVNS, per germline. Losses at the gene ends were 4 bases for V and 5 bases for J; bases not matched to a gene: 2. The CDR3 loop spans 13 amino acids. The CDR3 region has the DNA TGTGCCAGCAGTGGACAGGGGGGATATGGCTACACCTTC. It encodes CASSGQGGYGYTF.

The chain couples TRBV19 to TRBJ2-2, with unresolved D. The V end lost 5 bases, the J end lost 8 bases, and 9 bases lay between the germline ends. Per the germline V gene, CDR1 is LNHDA and CDR2 is SQIVND (reference sequence). The CDR3 is 12 amino acids. The CDR3 region is CASSSTVGELFF. The CDR3 bases are TGTGCCAGTAGTTCCACTGTGGGGGAGCTGTTTTTT.

The chain employs TRBV11-3 and TRBJ2-7, with 8 bases fitting TRBD1. The CDR3 consists of 17 residues. V shed 1 base and J 3 bases; nucleotides not matched to a gene: 11. CDR1 is SGHNT, CDR2 YENEEA, per germline. CDR3 amino acids: CASSLGVMGDRNYEQYF. The CDR3 coding sequence is TGTGCCAGCAGCTTAGGGGTTATGGGGGACAGGAACTACGAGCAGTACTTC.

This clone was seen at least ten times. The chain employs TRBV9 and TRBJ1-1; no reliable D call. The V gene's germline CDR1 is SGDLS and CDR2 YYNGEE. The CDR3 is 13 amino acids. Deletions cut 3 bases from V and 5 bases from J, with 11 bases between. CDR3 DNA: TGTGCCAGCAGCGCCGGGTTTGTTACTGAAGCTTTCTTT. Translation gives CASSAGFVTEAFF.

V usage is TRBV7-9 and J usage is TRBJ2-5; 7 bases fit TRBD1. CDR3 length: 15 residues. The trim removed 5 bases at V and 7 bases at J, leaving 13 bases unmatched. The germline CDR1 and CDR2 sequences are SEHNR and FQNEAQ (reference sequence). The CDR3 region is CASSEVTGTLGTQYF. The DNA for the CDR3 is TGTGCCAGCAGCGAGGTGACAGGGACACTAGGGACCCAGTACTTC.

The rearrangement joins TRBV2 to TRBJ2-1; no clear D. CDR3 length equals 12 residues. Deletions cut 6 bases from V and 2 bases from J, with 5 bases between. The germline V gene encodes CDR1 SNHLY and CDR2 FYNNEI. CDR3 residues: CASSPTYNEQFF. The DNA of the CDR3 is TGTGCCAGCAGCCCAACCTACAATGAGCAGTTCTTC.

The CDR3 loop reads CASSQGARASTDTQYF. CDR3 DNA: TGCGCCAGCAGCCAGGGTGCCAGGGCCAGCACAGATACGCAGTATTTT. The chain joins TRBV4-1 to TRBJ2-3; D is possibly TRBD1 (5 bases). Trimming took off 3 bases at V and 0 bases at J, with 13 bases between the two ends. CDR1 and CDR2 from the germline V gene are MGHRA and YSYEKL. The CDR3 extends over 16 amino acids.

The rearrangement links TRBV27 to TRBJ2-3; TRBD2 matches at 15 bases. This CDR3 has 19 residues. The V gene end was trimmed by 5 bases and the J gene end by 0 bases; junction bases not matched to a gene: 9. Germline CDR1 and CDR2: MNHEY and SMNVEV (reference sequence). The DNA of the CDR3 is TGTGCCAGCAGTATACCTTCCGGGACTAGCGGGGGGAGCACAGATACGCAGTATTTT. Amino acid sequence: CASSIPSGTSGGSTDTQYF.

The chain uses TRBV5-6 and TRBJ2-7, with D tentatively TRBD2 (6 bases). The germline V gene has CDR1 SGHDT and CDR2 YYEEEE. Trimming left V 3 bases short and J 2 bases short, with 9 bases between. The CDR3 is 13 residues long. The CDR3, as DNA: TGTGCCAGCAGCTGGGCGGGGACCTACGAGCAGTACTTC. This sequence encodes CASSWAGTYEQYF.

This chain uses TRBV7-9 with TRBJ2-1; TRBD2 might be the D (6 bases). CDR1 and CDR2 (germline): SEHNR, FQNEAQ (reference sequence). Between the trimmed V and J ends, which lost 5 bases and 0 bases, there was a span of 14 bases. The CDR3 has 16 amino acids. The CDR3 region is CASSPPEGSSYNEQFF. The CDR3 DNA reads as TGTGCCAGCAGCCCGCCGGAGGGTAGCTCCTACAATGAGCAGTTCTTC.

The chain carries TRBV7-9 and TRBJ2-7; 10 bases are a match to TRBD1. V lost 5 bases and J lost 2; bases outside the gene matches: 6. The CDR3 is 15 amino acids. CDR1 is SEHNR, CDR2 FQNEAQ, per germline (reference sequence). In nucleotides, the CDR3 is TGTGCCAGCAGCCCGACAGGGGGCGTCACCTACGAGCAGTACTTC. Translation gives CASSPTGGVTYEQYF. The full variable domain, rest sourced from reference TRBV7-9 and TRBJ2-7, is DTGVSQNPRHKITKRGQNVTFRCDPISEHNRLYWYRQTLGQGPEFLTYFQNEAQLEKSRLLSDRFSAERPKGSFSTLEIQRTEQGDSAMYLCASSPTGGVTYEQYFGPGTRLTVT.

The V gene is TRBV11-2, the J gene TRBJ2-2; D unclear. Germline lookup yields CDR1 SGHAT and CDR2 FQNNGV. The CDR3 is made up of 13 amino acids. V was shortened by 3 bases and J by 5 bases, with 7 bases between the two germline ends. CDR3 nucleotides: TGTGCCAGCAGCTTCGGGTCTACCGGGGAGCTGTTTTTT. Protein product: CASSFGSTGELFF.

The chain joins TRBV2 to TRBJ2-7; D gene unclear. Trimming left V 4 bases short and J 2 bases short, with 6 bases between. This CDR3 is built from 12 residues. The V gene's germline CDR1 is SNHLY and CDR2 FYNNEI. This CDR3 reads CASSGRTYEQYF. CDR3 nucleotide sequence: TGTGCCAGCAGTGGCAGGACCTACGAGCAGTACTTC.